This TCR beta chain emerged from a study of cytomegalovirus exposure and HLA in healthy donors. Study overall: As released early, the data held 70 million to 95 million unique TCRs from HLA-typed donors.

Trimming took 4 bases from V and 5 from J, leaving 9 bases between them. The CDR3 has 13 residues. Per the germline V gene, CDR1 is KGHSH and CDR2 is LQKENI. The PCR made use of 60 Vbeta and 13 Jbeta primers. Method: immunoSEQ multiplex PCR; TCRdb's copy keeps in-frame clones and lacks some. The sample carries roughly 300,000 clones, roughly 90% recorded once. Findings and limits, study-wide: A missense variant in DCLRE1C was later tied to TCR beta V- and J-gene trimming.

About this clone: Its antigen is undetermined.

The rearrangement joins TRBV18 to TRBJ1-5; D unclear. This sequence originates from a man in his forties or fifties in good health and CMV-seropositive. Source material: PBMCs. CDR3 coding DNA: TGTGCCAGCTCACAAAGCATCGATCAGCCCCAGCATTTT. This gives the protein CASSQSIDQPQHF. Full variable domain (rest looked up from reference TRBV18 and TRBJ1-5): NAGVMQNPRHLVRRRGQEARLRCSPMKGHSHVYWYRQLPEEGLKFMVYLQKENIIDESGMPKERFSAEFPKEGPSILRIQQVVRGDSAAYFCASSQSIDQPQHFGDGTRLSIL.